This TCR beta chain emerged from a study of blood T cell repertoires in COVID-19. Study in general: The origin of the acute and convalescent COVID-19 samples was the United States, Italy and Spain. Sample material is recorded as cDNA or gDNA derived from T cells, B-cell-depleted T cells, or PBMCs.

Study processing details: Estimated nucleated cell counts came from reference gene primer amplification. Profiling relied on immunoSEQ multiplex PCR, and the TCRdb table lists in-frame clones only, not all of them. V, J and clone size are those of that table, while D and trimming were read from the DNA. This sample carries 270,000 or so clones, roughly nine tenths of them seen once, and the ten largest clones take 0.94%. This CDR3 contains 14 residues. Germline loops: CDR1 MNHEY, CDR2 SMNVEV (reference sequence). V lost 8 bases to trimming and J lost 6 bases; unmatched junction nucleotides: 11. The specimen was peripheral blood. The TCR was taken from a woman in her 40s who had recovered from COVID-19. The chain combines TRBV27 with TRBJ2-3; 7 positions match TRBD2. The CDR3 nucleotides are TGTGCCAGCCAGCCGGGACTACCGCAGGATACGCAGTATTTT. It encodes CASQPGLPQDTQYF.